This TCR beta chain stems from a study of cytomegalovirus exposure and HLA in healthy donors. This PCR relied on a set of 60 Vbeta primers and 13 Jbeta primers. Profiled with immunoSEQ multiplex PCR; TCRdb holds only in-frame clones, not every one. The table records some 120,000 clones, 50% to 70% of them present only once. This CDR3 has 13 residues. The ends were cut back, 7 bases at V and 4 bases at J, with 10 bases in the middle. From germline, CDR1 is MDHEN and CDR2 SYDVKM. This chain uses TRBV28 with TRBJ2-2, with D unresolved. Specimen: PBMCs. The TCR sequence derives from a woman aged 40 to 50 in good health and CMV-seropositive. The CDR3 region is CASKLGVTGELFF. The CDR3, as DNA: TGTGCCAGCAAGCTTGGAGTCACCGGGGAGCTGTTTTTT. Full variable domain (missing parts from reference TRBV28 and TRBJ2-2): DVKVTQSSRYLVKRTGEKVFLECVQDMDHENMFWYRQDPGLGLRLIYFSYDVKMKEKGDIPEGYSVSREKKERFSLILESASTNQTSMYLCASKLGVTGELFFGEGSRLTVL.